This T cell receptor (beta chain) was sequenced during a study of blood T cell repertoires in COVID-19. This CDR3 contains 16 residues. Trimming pared 0 bases from V and 0 bases from J, leaving 12 bases between. CDR1 is SGHTA, CDR2 FQGNSA, per germline. Repertoires were generated with immunoSEQ multiplex PCR, while TCRdb's copy carries only in-frame clones and drops some. Here the sample spans about 120,000 clones, roughly 79% being singletons. The genes are TRBV7-2 and TRBJ2-7; possible D gene TRBD1, 5 bases. The TCR originated in a man aged 65-85 years with active or convalescent COVID-19. The sequencing input was peripheral blood. The CDR3 loop reads CASSLAAGPTSYEQYF. The CDR3 DNA reads TGTGCCAGCAGCTTAGCCGCAGGGCCAACCTCCTACGAGCAGTACTTC. The full variable domain, rest sourced from reference TRBV7-2 and TRBJ2-7, is GAGVSQSPSNKVTEKGKDVELRCDPISGHTALYWYRQSLGQGLEFLIYFQGNSAPDKSGLPSDRFSAERTGGSVSTLTIQRTQQEDSAVYLCASSLAAGPTSYEQYFGPGTRLTVT.